This T cell receptor (beta chain) was profiled in a study of OX40 agonist ivuxolimab in advanced cancers. Across the study: Clinicians treated patients with ivuxolimab, an agonistic anti-OX40 (CD134) antibody. Patients treated during dose escalation were battling hepatocellular carcinoma, melanoma, renal cell or head and neck cancer.

Profiled with immunoSEQ multiplex PCR; TCRdb holds only in-frame clones, not every one. The sample lists roughly 80,000 clones, approximately 85% seen once, with less than 2.5% in the top ten. This TCR derives from an adult with an advanced solid tumor such as melanoma, head and neck, liver or kidney cancer. Sequenced material: CD4+ or CD8+ T cells sorted from blood, taken in a trial of the OX40 agonist ivuxolimab.

The CDR3 nucleotides are TGCGCCAGCAGCCAGGTGGGTAGACAGGGCGGCCAGCCCCAGCATTTT. Amino acids: CASSQVGRQGGQPQHF. The chain combines TRBV4-1 with TRBJ1-5; 7 positions match TRBD1. Losses at the gene ends were 3 bases for V and 7 bases for J; bases not matched to a gene: 12. The CDR3 has 16 residues. Germline lookup yields CDR1 MGHRA and CDR2 YSYEKL.